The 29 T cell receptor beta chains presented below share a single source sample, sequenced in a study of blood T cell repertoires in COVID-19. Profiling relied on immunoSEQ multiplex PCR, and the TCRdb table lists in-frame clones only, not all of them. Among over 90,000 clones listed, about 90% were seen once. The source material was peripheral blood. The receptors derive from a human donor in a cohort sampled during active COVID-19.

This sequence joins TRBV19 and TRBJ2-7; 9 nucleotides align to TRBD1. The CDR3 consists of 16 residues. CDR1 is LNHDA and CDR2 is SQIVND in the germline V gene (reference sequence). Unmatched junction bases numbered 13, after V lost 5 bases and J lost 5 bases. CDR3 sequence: CASSPAAGQGWNEQYF. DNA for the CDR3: TGTGCCAGTAGTCCCGCGGCCGGACAGGGGTGGAACGAGCAGTACTTC.

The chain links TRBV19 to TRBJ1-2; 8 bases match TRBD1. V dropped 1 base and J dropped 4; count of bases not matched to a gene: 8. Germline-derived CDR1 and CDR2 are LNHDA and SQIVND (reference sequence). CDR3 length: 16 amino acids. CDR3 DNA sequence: TGTGCCAGTAGTATAGGGACAGGGCCCGTCGGCTATGGCTACACCTTC. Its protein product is CASSIGTGPVGYGYTF.

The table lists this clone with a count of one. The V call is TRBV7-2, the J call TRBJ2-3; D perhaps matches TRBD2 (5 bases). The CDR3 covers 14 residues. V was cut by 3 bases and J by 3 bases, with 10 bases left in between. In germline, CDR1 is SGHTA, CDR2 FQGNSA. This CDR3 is CASSFGGRTDTQYF. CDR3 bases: TGTGCCAGCAGCTTCGGCGGGCGTACAGATACGCAGTATTTT.

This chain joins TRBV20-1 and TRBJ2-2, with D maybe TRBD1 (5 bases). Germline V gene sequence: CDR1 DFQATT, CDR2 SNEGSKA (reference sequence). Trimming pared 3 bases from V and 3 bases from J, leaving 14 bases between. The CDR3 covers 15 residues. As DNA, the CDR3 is TGCAGTGCTAGTAAGGCAGGGATTGACACCGGGGAGCTGTTTTTT. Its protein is CSASKAGIDTGELFF.

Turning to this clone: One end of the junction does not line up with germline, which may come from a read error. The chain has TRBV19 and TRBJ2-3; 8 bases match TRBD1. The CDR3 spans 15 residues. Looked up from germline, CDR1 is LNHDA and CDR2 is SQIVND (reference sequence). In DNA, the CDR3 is TGTGCCAGTAGTTTAGACAGGGGCAGCACAGATACGCAGTATTTT. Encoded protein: CASSLDRGSTDTQYF.

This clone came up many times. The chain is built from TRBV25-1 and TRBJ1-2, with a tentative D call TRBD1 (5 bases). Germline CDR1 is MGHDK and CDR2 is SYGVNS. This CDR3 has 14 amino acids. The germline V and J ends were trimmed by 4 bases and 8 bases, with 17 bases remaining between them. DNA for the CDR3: TGTGCCAGCAGTGCTAGGACATCCGGCGTGGGCTACACCTTC. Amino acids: CASSARTSGVGYTF.

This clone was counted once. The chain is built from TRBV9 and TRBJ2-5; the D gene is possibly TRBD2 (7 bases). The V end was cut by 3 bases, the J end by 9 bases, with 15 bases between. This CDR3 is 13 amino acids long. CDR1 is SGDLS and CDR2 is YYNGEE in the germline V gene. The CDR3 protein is CASSEGEGVAQYF. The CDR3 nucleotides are TGTGCCAGCAGCGAGGGGGAGGGAGTGGCCCAGTACTTC.

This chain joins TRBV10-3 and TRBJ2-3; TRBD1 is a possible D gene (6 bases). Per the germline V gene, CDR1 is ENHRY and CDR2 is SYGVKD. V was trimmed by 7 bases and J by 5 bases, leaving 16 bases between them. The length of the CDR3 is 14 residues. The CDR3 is CAITRGGTGDTQYF. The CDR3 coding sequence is TGTGCCATCACACGAGGGGGAACAGGAGATACGCAGTATTTT.

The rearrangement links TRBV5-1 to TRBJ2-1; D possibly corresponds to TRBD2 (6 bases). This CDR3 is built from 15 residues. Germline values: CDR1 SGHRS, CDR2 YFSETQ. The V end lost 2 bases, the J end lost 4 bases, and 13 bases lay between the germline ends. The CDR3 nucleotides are TGCGCCAGCAGCTTTACGGGGGAAATTTACAATGAGCAGTTCTTC. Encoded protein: CASSFTGEIYNEQFF.

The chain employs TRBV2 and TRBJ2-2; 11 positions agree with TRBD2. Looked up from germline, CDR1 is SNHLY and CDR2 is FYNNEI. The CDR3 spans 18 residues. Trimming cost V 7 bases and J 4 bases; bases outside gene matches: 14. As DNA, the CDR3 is TGTGCCAGCACCTCCGTTAGCGGGAGGGCCGTCTCCACCGGGGAGCTGTTTTTT. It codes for CASTSVSGRAVSTGELFF.

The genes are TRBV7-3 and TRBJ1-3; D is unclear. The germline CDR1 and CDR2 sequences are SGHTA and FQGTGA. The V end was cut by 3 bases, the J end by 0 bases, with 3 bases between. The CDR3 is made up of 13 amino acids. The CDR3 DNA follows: TGTGCCAGCAGCTTGGCCTCTGGAAACACCATATATTTT. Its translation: CASSLASGNTIYF.

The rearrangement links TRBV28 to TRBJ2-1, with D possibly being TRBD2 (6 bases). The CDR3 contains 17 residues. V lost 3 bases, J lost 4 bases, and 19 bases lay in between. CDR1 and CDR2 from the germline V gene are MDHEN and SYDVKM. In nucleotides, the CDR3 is TGTGCCAGCAGTTTCGGGCCCGGGGCGGGGTATTACAATGAGCAGTTCTTC. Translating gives CASSFGPGAGYYNEQFF.

CDR3 in DNA: TGTGCCAGCATCCTCGACGGGGATAATTCACCCCTCCACTTT. Protein product: CASILDGDNSPLHF. The chain combines TRBV21-1 with TRBJ1-6. TRBV21-1 is classified as a pseudogene. The CDR3 is 14 amino acids.

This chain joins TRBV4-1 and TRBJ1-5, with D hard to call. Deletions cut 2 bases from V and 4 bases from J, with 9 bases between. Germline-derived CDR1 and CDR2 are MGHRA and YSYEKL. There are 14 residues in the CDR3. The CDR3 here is CASSQTDQNQPQHF. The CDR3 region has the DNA TGCGCCAGCAGCCAAACAGACCAAAATCAGCCCCAGCATTTT.

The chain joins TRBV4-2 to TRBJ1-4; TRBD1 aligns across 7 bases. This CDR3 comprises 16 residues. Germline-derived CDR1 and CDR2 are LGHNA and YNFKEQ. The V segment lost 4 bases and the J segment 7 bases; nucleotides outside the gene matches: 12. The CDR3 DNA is TGTGCCAGCAGCCGTAGCGGGACAGAGCATCCTGAAAAACTGTTTTTT. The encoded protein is CASSRSGTEHPEKLFF.

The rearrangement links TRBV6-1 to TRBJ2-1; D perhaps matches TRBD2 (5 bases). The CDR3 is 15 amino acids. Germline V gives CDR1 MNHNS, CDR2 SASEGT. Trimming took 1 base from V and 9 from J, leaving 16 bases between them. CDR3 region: CASSEGVAPLGEQFF. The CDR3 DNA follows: TGTGCCAGCAGTGAAGGGGTAGCGCCCCTCGGTGAGCAGTTCTTC.

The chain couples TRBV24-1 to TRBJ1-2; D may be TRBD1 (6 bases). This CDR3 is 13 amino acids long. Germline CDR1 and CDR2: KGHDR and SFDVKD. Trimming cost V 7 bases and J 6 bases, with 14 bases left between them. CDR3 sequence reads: CATSSGTWNGYTF. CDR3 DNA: TGTGCCACCAGCTCCGGGACATGGAATGGCTACACCTTC.

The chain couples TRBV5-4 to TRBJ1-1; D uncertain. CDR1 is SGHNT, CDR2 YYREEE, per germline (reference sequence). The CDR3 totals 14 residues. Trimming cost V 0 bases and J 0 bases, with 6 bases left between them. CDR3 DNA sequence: TGTGCCAGCAGCTTGGAATTATTGAACACTGAAGCTTTCTTT. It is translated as CASSLELLNTEAFF.

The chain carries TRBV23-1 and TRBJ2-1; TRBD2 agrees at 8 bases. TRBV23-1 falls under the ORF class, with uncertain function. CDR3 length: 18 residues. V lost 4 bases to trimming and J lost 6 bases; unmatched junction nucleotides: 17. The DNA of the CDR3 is TGCGCCAGCAGTCCCCGGGAGACACCGGGGGGGCCGGGCAATGAGCAGTTCTTC. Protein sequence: CASSPRETPGGPGNEQFF.

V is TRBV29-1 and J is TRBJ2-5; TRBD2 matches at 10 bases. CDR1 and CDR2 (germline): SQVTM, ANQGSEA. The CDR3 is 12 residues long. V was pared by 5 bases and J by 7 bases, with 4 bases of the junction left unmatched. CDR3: CSVLSSGGTQYF. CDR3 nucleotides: TGCAGCGTTCTATCTAGCGGGGGGACCCAGTACTTC. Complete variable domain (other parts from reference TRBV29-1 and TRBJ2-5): SAVISQKPSRDICQRGTSLTIQCQVDSQVTMMFWYRQQPGQSLTLIATANQGSEATYESGFVIDKFPISRPNLTFSTLTVSNMSPEDSSIYLCSVLSSGGTQYFGPGTRLLVL.

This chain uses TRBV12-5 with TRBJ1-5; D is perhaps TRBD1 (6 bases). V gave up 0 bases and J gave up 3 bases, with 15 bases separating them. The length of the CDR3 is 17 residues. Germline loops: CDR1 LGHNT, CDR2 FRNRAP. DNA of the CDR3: TGTGCTAGTGGTTTGGTACTCTTCGGGGGGCTCAATCAGCCCCAGCATTTT. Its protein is CASGLVLFGGLNQPQHF.

CDR3 in DNA: TGTGCCAGCAGTGACACCCTAGGGGGAATAGAGACCCAGTACTTC. Translation: CASSDTLGGIETQYF. The chain has TRBV6-4 and TRBJ2-5; perhaps TRBD1 as D (6 bases). The CDR3 covers 15 residues. V was shortened by 2 bases and J by 4 bases, with 14 bases between the two germline ends. CDR1 and CDR2 from the germline V gene are MRHNA and SNTAGT.

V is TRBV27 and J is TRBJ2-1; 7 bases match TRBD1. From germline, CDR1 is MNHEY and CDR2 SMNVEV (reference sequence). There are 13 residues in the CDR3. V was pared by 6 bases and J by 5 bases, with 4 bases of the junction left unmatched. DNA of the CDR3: TGTGCCAGCAGATCACAGGGGAACAATGAGCAGTTCTTC. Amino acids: CASRSQGNNEQFF.

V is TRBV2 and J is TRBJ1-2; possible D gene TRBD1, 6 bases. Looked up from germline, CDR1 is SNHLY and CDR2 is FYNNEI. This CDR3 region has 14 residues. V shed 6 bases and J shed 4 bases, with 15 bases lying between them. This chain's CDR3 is CASRSDSFFYGYTF. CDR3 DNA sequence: TGTGCCAGCAGATCGGACAGCTTCTTCTATGGCTACACCTTC. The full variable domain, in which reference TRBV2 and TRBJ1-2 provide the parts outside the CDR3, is EPEVTQTPSHQVTQMGQEVILRCVPISNHLYFYWYRQILGQKVEFLVSFYNNEISEKSEIFDDQFSVERPDGSNFTLKIRSTKLEDSAMYFCASRSDSFFYGYTFGSGTRLTVV.

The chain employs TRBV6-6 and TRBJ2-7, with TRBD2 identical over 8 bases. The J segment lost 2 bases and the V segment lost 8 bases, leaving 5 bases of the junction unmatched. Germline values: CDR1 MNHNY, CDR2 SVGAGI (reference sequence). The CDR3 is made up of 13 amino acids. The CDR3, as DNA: TGTGCCAGCGGGAGCGGGGGAGCCTACGAGCAGTACTTC. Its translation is CASGSGGAYEQYF.

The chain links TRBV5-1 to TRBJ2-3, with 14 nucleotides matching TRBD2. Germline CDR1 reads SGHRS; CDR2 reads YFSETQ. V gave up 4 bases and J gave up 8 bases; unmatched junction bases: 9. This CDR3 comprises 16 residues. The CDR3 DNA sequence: TGCGCCAGCAGCACATCGACTAGCGGGGGGGTTGGTACGCAGTATTTT. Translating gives CASSTSTSGGVGTQYF.

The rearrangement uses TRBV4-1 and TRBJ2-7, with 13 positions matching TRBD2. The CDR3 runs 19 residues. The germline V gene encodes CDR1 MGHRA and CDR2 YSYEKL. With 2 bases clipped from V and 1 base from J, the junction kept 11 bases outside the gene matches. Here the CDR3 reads CASSQSRTSGRVGSYEQYF. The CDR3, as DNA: TGCGCCAGCAGCCAATCGAGGACTAGCGGGAGAGTTGGATCCTACGAGCAGTACTTC.

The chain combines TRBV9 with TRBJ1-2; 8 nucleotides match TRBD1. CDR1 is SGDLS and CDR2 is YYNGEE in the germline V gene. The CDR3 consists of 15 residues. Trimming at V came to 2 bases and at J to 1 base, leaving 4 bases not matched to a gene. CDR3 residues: CASSVGTGINYGYTF. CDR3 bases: TGTGCCAGCAGCGTTGGGACAGGCATTAACTATGGCTACACCTTC.

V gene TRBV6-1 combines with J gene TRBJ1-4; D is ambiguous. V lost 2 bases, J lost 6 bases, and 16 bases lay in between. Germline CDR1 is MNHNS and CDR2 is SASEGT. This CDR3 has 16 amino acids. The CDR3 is CASSEFQPGRDEKLFF. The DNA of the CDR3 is TGTGCCAGCAGTGAATTCCAACCGGGAAGGGATGAAAAACTGTTTTTT.